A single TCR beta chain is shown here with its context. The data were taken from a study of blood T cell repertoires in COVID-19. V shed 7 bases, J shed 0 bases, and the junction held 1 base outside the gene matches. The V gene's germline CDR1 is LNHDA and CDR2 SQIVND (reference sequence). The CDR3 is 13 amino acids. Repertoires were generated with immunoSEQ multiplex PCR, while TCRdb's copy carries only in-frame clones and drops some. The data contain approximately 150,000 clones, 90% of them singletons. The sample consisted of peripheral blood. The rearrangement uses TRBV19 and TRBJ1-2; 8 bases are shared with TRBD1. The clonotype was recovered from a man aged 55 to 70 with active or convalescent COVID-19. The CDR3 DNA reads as TGTGCCAGTAAGACAGGGGCTAACTATGGCTACACCTTC. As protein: CASKTGANYGYTF.